What follows is one T cell receptor (beta chain) and its context. The CDR3 spans 15 residues. V shed 5 bases, J shed 4 bases, and the junction held 7 bases outside the gene matches. Germline assignment: CDR1 MNHEY and CDR2 SMNVEV (reference sequence). The data belong to a study of blood T cell repertoires in COVID-19. Overall study context: COVID-19 samples collected from the United States, Italy and Spain covered acute and convalescent phases. T cells, B-cell-depleted T cells, or PBMCs provided the cDNA or gDNA that served as material.

Followed longitudinally, the Seattle patients had been enrolled during active infection. In the original processing: Nucleated cell counts were estimated from reference gene primer amplification. Data came from immunoSEQ multiplex PCR; TCRdb stores just in-frame clones and leaves some out. V, J and clone size are taken as reported in that table, and D and trimming were inferred from the DNA itself. Of under 550,000 clones listed, roughly 90% are singletons. V and J are TRBV27 and TRBJ1-4, with 7 bases fitting TRBD1. The specimen was peripheral blood. The sequence derives from a man younger than 35 with COVID-19, enrolled during active disease. Written as DNA, the CDR3 is TGTGCCAGCAGTCCTAAACAGGGGATTAATGAAAAACTGTTTTTT. It yields the protein CASSPKQGINEKLFF. The whole variable domain, filled in from reference TRBV27 and TRBJ1-4, reads EAQVTQNPRYLITVTGKKLTVTCSQNMNHEYMSWYRQDPGLGLRQIYYSMNVEVTDKGDVPEGYKVSRKEKRNFPLILESPSPNQTSLYFCASSPKQGINEKLFFGSGTQLSVL.